One sample yielded the 14 T cell receptor beta chains listed below, sequenced in a study of blood T cell repertoires in COVID-19. Using immunoSEQ multiplex PCR, the repertoire was profiled, and TCRdb retains in-frame clones only, with some absent. The profile shows approximately 430,000 clones, roughly 90% of them singletons. Specimen: peripheral blood. These receptors were obtained from a woman in her 30s with active or convalescent COVID-19.

This rearrangement joins TRBV7-9 to TRBJ1-1, with 9 positions matching TRBD1. Losses at the gene ends were 5 bases for V and 0 bases for J; bases not matched to a gene: 4. The CDR3 is 15 amino acids. Germline V gene lookup returns CDR1 SEHNR and CDR2 FQNEAQ (reference sequence). The CDR3 DNA reads as TGTGCCAGCAGCGAAAACAGGGGGCTGAACACTGAAGCTTTCTTT. It specifies CASSENRGLNTEAFF.

This chain uses TRBV7-9 with TRBJ2-7, with TRBD1 as a possible D gene (6 bases). CDR3 length: 15 amino acids. Germline V CDR1 and CDR2: SEHNR, FQNEAQ (reference sequence). V lost 2 bases to trimming and J lost 5 bases, with 16 bases between them. CDR3 residues: CASSLKGPGVDEQYF. As DNA, the CDR3 is TGTGCCAGCAGCTTAAAGGGTCCAGGGGTTGACGAGCAGTACTTC.

In DNA, the CDR3 is TGTGCCAGCAGTGTATATCGGGTCTACGAGCAGTACTTC. This translates into CASSVYRVYEQYF. J is TRBJ2-7 and V is TRBV6-4, with no clear D. The V and J ends lost 4 bases and 3 bases respectively, with 10 bases between them. The germline gives CDR1 MRHNA, CDR2 SNTAGT. This CDR3 region has 13 residues.

This chain joins TRBV19 and TRBJ1-1; 7 bases agree with TRBD1. CDR3 length: 17 residues. CDR1 and CDR2 from the germline V gene are LNHDA and SQIVND (reference sequence). Trimming took 2 bases from V and 7 from J; bases not matched to a gene: 16. The CDR3 reads CASSILRGGQTMLEAFF. CDR3 in DNA: TGTGCCAGTAGTATATTACGGGGGGGACAGACGATGCTTGAAGCTTTCTTT.

V usage is TRBV6-5 and J usage is TRBJ1-2, with a possible D match to TRBD1 (6 bases). Germline loops: CDR1 MNHEY, CDR2 SVGAGI. V lost 6 bases, J lost 4 bases, and 15 bases lay in between. This CDR3 has 14 residues. The CDR3 DNA follows: TGTGCCAGCAGCCCGATGGGGGCGGTCTATGGCTACACCTTC. Its translation: CASSPMGAVYGYTF.

Ten or more counts support this clone. The gene calls are TRBV11-2 and TRBJ2-5, with a possible D match to TRBD1 (7 bases). This CDR3 is 15 amino acids long. The ends were cut back, 5 bases at V and 4 bases at J, with 17 bases in the middle. Germline lookup yields CDR1 SGHAT and CDR2 FQNNGV. The CDR3 DNA sequence: TGTGCCAGCAGCCCCGGGACAGCCGGGGGAGAGACCCAGTACTTC. Amino acids: CASSPGTAGGETQYF. Using reference TRBV11-2 and TRBJ2-5 for the parts outside the CDR3, the full variable domain is EAGVAQSPRYKIIEKRQSVAFWCNPISGHATLYWYQQILGQGPKLLIQFQNNGVVDDSQLPKDRFSAERLKGVDSTLKIQPAKLEDSAVYLCASSPGTAGGETQYFGPGTRLLVL.

The chain recombines TRBV19 with TRBJ1-2, with D perhaps matching TRBD1 (5 bases). The CDR3 spans 13 residues. V gave up 2 bases and J gave up 8 bases, with 12 bases separating them. CDR1 is LNHDA, CDR2 SQIVND, per germline (reference sequence). The CDR3 sequence is CASSIRQLVGYTF. The DNA for the CDR3 is TGTGCCAGTAGTATACGACAGCTCGTGGGCTACACCTTC.

This rearrangement joins TRBV11-2 to TRBJ2-3; 7 nucleotides line up with TRBD2. V trimming: 5 bases; J trimming: 12 bases; junction bases outside the gene matches: 5. CDR1 SGHAT and CDR2 FQNNGV come from the germline V gene. CDR3 length: 11 residues. CDR3 in DNA: TGTGCCAGCAGCCTACCGGGACTACAGTATTTT. Translation gives CASSLPGLQYF.

The chain recombines TRBV11-2 with TRBJ2-7; 7 nucleotides align to TRBD2. The germline gives CDR1 SGHAT, CDR2 FQNNGV. The length of the CDR3 is 15 residues. V was clipped by 1 base and J by 4 bases; unmatched bases: 7. CDR3 residues: CASSLVPAGSYEQYF. CDR3 coding DNA: TGTGCCAGCAGCTTAGTCCCAGCGGGGTCATACGAGCAGTACTTC.

This chain connects TRBV1 to TRBJ1-5. TRBV1 is deemed a pseudogene. The CDR3 spans 15 residues. DNA of the CDR3: TGCACCAGCAGCCCGCCTAGCACTAGCAATCAGCCCCAGCATTTT. It translates to CTSSPPSTSNQPQHF.

The rearrangement uses TRBV19 and TRBJ1-3; 7 bases are shared with TRBD1. CDR3 size: 15 residues. The V and J ends lost 5 bases and 7 bases, in that order; junction bases with no gene match: 11. Germline-derived CDR1 and CDR2 are LNHDA and SQIVND (reference sequence). For the CDR3, the DNA is TGTGCCAGTAGTGCGTCCGGGACAGCGATGAACACCATATATTTT. Its protein product is CASSASGTAMNTIYF.

This sequence joins TRBV14 and TRBJ2-3, with a tentative D call TRBD2 (5 bases). This CDR3 comprises 12 residues. Germline CDR1 reads SGHDN; CDR2 reads FVKESK. V was cut by 5 bases and J by 8 bases, with 11 bases left in between. The CDR3 DNA reads TGTGCCAGCAGCGCAACTCGGGGTACGCAGTATTTT. The encoded protein is CASSATRGTQYF.

This chain uses TRBV30 with TRBJ2-3; 9 nucleotides match TRBD2. This CDR3 contains 16 residues. Germline assignment: CDR1 GTSNPN and CDR2 SVGIG (reference sequence). With V trimmed by 2 bases and J by 5 bases, 11 bases remained unmatched. CDR3 sequence: CAWSSGAGGPGDTQYF. DNA of the CDR3: TGTGCCTGGAGTAGCGGGGCGGGAGGGCCTGGAGATACGCAGTATTTT. The full variable domain, its missing parts supplied by reference TRBV30 and TRBJ2-3, is SQTIHQWPATLVQPVGSPLSLECTVEGTSNPNLYWYRQAAGRGLQLLFYSVGIGQISSEVPQNLSASRPQDRQFILSSKKLLLSDSGFYLCAWSSGAGGPGDTQYFGPGTRLTVL.

The chain links TRBV19 to TRBJ2-3; D perhaps matches TRBD2 (5 bases). The CDR3 is 16 residues long. CDR1 is LNHDA, CDR2 SQIVND, per germline (reference sequence). Between the trimmed V and J ends, which lost 5 bases and 2 bases, there was a span of 17 bases. CDR3 coding DNA: TGTGCCAGTAGTCCCAGAAGCGGCGGCCTCACAGATACGCAGTATTTT. Encoded protein: CASSPRSGGLTDTQYF.